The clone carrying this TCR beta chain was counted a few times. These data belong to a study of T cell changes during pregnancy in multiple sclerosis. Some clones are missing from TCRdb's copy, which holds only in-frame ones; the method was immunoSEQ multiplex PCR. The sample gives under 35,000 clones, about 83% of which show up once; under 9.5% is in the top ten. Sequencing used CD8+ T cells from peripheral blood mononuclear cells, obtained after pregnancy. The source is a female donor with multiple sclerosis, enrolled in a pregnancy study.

Written as DNA, the CDR3 is TGCGCCAGCAGTGAGGGAGCGGGAGACACAGATACGCAGTATTTT. This gives the protein CASSEGAGDTDTQYF. The genes are TRBV10-1 and TRBJ2-3; TRBD2 matches at 8 bases. The CDR3 totals 15 residues. Germline loops: CDR1 WNHNN, CDR2 SYGVQD (reference sequence). V was clipped by 2 bases and J by 2 bases; unmatched bases: 3.